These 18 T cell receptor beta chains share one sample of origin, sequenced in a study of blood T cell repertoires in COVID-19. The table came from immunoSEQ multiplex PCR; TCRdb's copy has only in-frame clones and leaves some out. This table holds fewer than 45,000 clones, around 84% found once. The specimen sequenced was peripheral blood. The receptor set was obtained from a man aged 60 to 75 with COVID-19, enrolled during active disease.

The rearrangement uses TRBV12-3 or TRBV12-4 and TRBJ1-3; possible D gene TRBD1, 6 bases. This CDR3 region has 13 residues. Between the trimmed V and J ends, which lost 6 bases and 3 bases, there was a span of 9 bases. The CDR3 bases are TGTGCCAGCAGCGGACAGCTTGGAAACACCATATATTTT. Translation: CASSGQLGNTIYF.

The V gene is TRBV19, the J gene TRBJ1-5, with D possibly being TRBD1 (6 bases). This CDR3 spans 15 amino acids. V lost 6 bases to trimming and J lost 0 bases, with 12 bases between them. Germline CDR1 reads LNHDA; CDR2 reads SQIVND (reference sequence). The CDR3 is CASSLQGNSNQPQHF. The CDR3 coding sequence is TGTGCCAGTAGCCTACAGGGCAATAGCAATCAGCCCCAGCATTTT.

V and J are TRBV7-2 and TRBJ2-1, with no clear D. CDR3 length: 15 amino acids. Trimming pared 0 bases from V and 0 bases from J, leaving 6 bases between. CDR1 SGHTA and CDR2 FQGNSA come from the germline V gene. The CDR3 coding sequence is TGTGCCAGCAGCTTAGCATACAGCTCCTACAATGAGCAGTTCTTC. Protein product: CASSLAYSSYNEQFF.

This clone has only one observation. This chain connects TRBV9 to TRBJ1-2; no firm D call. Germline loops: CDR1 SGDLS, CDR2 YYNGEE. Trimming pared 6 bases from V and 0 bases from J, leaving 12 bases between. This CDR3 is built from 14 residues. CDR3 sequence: CASTPDRANYGYTF. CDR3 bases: TGTGCCAGCACCCCCGACCGGGCTAACTATGGCTACACCTTC.

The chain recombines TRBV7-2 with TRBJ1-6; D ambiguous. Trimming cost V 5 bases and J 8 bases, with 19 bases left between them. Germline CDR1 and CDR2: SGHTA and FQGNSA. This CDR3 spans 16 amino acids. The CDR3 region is CASSPRDPRPHSPLHF. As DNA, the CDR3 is TGTGCCAGCAGCCCCCGAGACCCCAGGCCTCATTCACCCCTCCACTTT.

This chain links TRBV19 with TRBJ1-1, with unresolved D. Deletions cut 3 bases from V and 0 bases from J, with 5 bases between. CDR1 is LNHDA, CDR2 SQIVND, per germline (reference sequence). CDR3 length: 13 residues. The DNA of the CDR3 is TGTGCCAGTAGTATTAAAATGAACACTGAAGCTTTCTTT. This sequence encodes CASSIKMNTEAFF.

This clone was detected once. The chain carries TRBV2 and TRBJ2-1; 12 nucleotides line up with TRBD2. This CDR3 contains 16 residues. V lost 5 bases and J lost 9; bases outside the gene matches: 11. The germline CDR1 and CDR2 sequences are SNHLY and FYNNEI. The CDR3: CASSPSTSGSFGEQFF. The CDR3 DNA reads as TGTGCCAGCAGTCCATCGACTAGCGGGAGTTTCGGTGAGCAGTTCTTC.

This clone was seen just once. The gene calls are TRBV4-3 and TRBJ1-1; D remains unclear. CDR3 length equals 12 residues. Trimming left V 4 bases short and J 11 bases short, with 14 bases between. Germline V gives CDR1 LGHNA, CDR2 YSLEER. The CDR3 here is CASSLGEGSAFF. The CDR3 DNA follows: TGCGCCAGCAGCCTTGGCGAGGGATCCGCTTTCTTT.

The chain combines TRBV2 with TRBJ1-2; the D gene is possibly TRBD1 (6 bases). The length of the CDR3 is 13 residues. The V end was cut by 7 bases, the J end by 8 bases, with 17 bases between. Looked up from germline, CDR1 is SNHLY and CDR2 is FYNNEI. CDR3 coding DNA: TGTGCCAGCATGCCTGGGACAAGAAGAGGCTACACCTTC. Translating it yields CASMPGTRRGYTF.

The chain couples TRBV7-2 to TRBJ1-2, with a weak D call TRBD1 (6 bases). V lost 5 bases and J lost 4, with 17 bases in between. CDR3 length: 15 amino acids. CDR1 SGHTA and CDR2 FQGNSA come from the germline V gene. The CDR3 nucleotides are TGTGCCAGCAGCCCTAGACAGGCCGATAGCTATGGCTACACCTTC. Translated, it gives CASSPRQADSYGYTF.

The CDR3 nucleotides are TGTGCCAGCAGCAAGGGACAGGAGAACACTGAAGCTTTCTTT. Translation: CASSKGQENTEAFF. The chain joins TRBV21-1 to TRBJ1-1; the D call TRBD1 from the table was never checked on the DNA. TRBV21-1 is a recognized pseudogene. The CDR3 length is 14 residues.

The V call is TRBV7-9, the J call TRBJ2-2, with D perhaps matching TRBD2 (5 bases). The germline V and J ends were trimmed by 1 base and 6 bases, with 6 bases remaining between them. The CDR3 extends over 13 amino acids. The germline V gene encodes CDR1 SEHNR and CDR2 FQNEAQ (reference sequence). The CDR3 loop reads CASSLGGSGELFF. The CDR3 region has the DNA TGTGCCAGCAGCTTAGGAGGGTCCGGGGAGCTGTTTTTT.

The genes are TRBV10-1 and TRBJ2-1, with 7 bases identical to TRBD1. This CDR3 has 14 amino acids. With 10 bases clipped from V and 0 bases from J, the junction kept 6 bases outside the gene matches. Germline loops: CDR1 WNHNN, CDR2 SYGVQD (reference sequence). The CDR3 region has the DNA TGCGCCAAGACAGGGCCGAACTCCTACAATGAGCAGTTCTTC. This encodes CAKTGPNSYNEQFF.

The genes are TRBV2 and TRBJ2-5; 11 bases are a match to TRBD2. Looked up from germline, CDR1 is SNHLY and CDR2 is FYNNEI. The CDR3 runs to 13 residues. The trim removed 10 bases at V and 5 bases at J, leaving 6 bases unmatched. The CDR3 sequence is CATRGLAGETQYF. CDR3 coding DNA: TGTGCCACCAGAGGACTAGCGGGCGAGACCCAGTACTTC.

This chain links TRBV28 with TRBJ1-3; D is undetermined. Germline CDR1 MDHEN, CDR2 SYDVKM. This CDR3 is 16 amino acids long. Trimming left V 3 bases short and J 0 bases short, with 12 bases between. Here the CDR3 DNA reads TGTGCCAGCAGTTTGGTAAGAAGAGTCTCTGGAAACACCATATATTTT. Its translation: CASSLVRRVSGNTIYF. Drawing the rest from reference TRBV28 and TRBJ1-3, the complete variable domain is DVKVTQSSRYLVKRTGEKVFLECVQDMDHENMFWYRQDPGLGLRLIYFSYDVKMKEKGDIPEGYSVSREKKERFSLILESASTNQTSMYLCASSLVRRVSGNTIYFGEGSWLTVV.

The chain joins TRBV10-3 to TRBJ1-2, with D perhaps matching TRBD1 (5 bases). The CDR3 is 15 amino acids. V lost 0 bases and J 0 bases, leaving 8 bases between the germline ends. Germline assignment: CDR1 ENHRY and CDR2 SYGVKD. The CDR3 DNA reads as TGTGCCATCAGTGAGTCCACAGGAACTAACTATGGCTACACCTTC. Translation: CAISESTGTNYGYTF.

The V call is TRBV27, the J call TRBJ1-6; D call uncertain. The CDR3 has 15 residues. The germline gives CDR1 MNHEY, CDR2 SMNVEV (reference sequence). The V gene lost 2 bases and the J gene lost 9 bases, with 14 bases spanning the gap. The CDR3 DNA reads TGTGCCAGCAGTTTAAGCTCGCCAGGATTTTCACCCCTCCACTTT. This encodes CASSLSSPGFSPLHF.

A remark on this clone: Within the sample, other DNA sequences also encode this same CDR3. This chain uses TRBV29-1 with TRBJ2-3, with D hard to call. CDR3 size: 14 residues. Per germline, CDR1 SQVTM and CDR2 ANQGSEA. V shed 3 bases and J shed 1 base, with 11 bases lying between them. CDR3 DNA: TGCAGCGTTGACCAGCCCCAGGGCACAGATACGCAGTATTTT. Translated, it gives CSVDQPQGTDTQYF.